This TCR beta chain derives from a study of T cell repertoires in cytomegalovirus infection. This clonotype was seen repeatedly, ten times or more. Germline-derived CDR1 and CDR2 are MDHEN and SYDVKM. There are 17 residues in the CDR3. V shed 1 base and J 4 bases; nucleotides not matched to a gene: 7. TCRdb reprocessed the reads via MiXCR and lists one record per CDR3 protein. The top ten hold roughly a quarter of the sample, which has approximately 500,000 distinct CDR3 sequences, 16% seen once. V and J are TRBV28 and TRBJ2-4; 10 bases fit TRBD2. Input material: CD8+ T cells from PBMCs. The source is a human donor in good health (CMV status not recorded). Some clones in this sample may be carry-over from other donors' samples. The CDR3 nucleotides read TGTGCCAGCAGTTTATTGCCTAGCGGGAGATGGAAAAACATTCAGTACTTC. Its protein product is CASSLLPSGRWKNIQYF.